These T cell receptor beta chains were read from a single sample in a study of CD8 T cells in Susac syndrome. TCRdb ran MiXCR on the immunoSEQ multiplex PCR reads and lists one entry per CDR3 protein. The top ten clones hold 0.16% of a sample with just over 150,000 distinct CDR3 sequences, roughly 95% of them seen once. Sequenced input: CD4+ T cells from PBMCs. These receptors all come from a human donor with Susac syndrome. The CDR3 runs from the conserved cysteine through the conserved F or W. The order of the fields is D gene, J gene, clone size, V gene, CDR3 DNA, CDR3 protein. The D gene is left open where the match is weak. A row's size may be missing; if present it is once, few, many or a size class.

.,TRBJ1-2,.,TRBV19,TGTGCCAGTTTTTGGACAGAAGATGGCTACACCTTC,CASFWTEDGYTF
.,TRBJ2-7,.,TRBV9,TGTGCCAGCAGCGTAAGGACCCTCTCCTACGAGCAGTACTTC,CASSVRTLSYEQYF
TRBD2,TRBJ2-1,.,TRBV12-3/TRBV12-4,TGTGCCAGCAGTTTGCTCTTAGCGGGGGGATCCTACAATGAGCAGTTCTTC,CASSLLLAGGSYNEQFF
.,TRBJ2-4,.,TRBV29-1,TGCGGTGGGGCGGGGGCCGGAAACATTCAGTACTTC,CGGAGAGNIQYF
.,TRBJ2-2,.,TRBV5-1,TGCGCCAGCAGCCTAGTCCGGGACACCTACGCCGGGGAGCTGTTTTTT,CASSLVRDTYAGELFF
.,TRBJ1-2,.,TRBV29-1,TGCAGCGTCGACGGACAGCCGGGCGACTATGGCTACACCTTC,CSVDGQPGDYGYTF
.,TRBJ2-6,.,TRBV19,TGTGCCAGTAGTCCCTTTTATCCGACCGGGGCCAACGTCCTGACTTTC,CASSPFYPTGANVLTF
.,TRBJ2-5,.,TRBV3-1,TGTGCCAGCAGCCAAGACGGAGTCCCTAGAGAGACCCAGTACTTC,CASSQDGVPRETQYF
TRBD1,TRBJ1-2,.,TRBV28,TGTGCCAGCACAGGGGGTAGGGACTATGGCTACACCTTC,CASTGGRDYGYTF
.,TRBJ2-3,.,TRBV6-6,TGTGCCATCGGCGGTCGGGGCCGGACAGATACGCAGTATTTT,CAIGGRGRTDTQYF
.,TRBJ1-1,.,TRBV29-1,TGCAGCGTTGTCAGGGCTACAACTGAAGCTTTCTTT,CSVVRATTEAFF
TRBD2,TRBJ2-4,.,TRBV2,TGTGCCAGCAGGGGAGGGGCCATTCAGTACTTC,CASRGGAIQYF
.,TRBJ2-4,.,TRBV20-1,TGCAGTGGAAGGGGTTGGGGCATTCAGTACTTC,CSGRGWGIQYF
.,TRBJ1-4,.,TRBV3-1,TGTGCCAGCAGCCCAAGACAGCTGACTGATGAAAAACTGTTTTTT,CASSPRQLTDEKLFF
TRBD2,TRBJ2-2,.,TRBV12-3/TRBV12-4,TGTGCCAGCAGCCCGGGACTAGCGGGGCCCACCGGGGAGCTGTTTTTT,CASSPGLAGPTGELFF
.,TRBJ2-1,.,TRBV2,TGTGCCAGCAGTCGGACTATGGGCGATGAGCAGTTCTTC,CASSRTMGDEQFF
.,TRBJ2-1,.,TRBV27,TGTGCCAGCAGTTTATGGAGGGAGCAGTTCTTC,CASSLWREQFF
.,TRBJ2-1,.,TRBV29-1,TGCAGCGTTGGACTCAACTCCTACAATGAGCAGTTCTTC,CSVGLNSYNEQFF
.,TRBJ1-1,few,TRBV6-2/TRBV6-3,TGTGCCAGCAGCTACAGATACACTGAAGCTTTCTTT,CASSYRYTEAFF
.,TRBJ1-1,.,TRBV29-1,TGCAGCGCCCCGACGGGGAACACTGAAGCTTTCTTT,CSAPTGNTEAFF
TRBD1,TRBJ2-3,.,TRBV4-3,TGCGCCAGCAACCTAGGACAGGGTAGAGGCACAGATACGCAGTATTTT,CASNLGQGRGTDTQYF
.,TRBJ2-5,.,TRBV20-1,TGCAGTGTTAGAGAGGGCTGGGAGACCCAGTACTTC,CSVREGWETQYF
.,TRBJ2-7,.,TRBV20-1,TGCAGTGCTAGCACAGGGTTCTACGAGCAGTACTTC,CSASTGFYEQYF
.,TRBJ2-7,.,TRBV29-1,TGCAGCGTTGGGGGACCCTCCTACGAGCAGTACTTC,CSVGGPSYEQYF
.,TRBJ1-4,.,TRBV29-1,TGCAGCGTTGAACAGGGTGATGAAAAACTGTTTTTT,CSVEQGDEKLFF
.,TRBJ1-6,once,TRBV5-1,TGCGCCAGCAGCCTAGAGGTACCCAATTCACCCCTCCACTTT,CASSLEVPNSPLHF
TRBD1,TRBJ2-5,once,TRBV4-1,TGCGCCAGCAGCCACAGGACAGGCGGAATGGAGACCCAGTACTTC,CASSHRTGGMETQYF
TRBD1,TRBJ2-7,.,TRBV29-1,TGCAGCGCTGGCTCCGGGACAGGGGGCGACGAGCAGTACTTC,CSAGSGTGGDEQYF
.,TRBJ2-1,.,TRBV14,TGTGCCAGCAGCCAAGGACTACTCTTC,CASSQGLLF
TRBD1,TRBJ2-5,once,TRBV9,TGTGCCAGCAGCGAGCGACAGGGAGAGACCCAGTACTTC,CASSERQGETQYF
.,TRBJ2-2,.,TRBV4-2,TGTGCCAGCAGCCAAGGAGGGCCTGACACCGGGGAGCTGTTTTTT,CASSQGGPDTGELFF
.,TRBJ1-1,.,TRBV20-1,TGCAGTGCTAGCCGCGGGGGGGGGAACACTGAAGCTTTCTTT,CSASRGGGNTEAFF
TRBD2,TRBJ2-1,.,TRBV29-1,TGCAGCGTCCTCCCCCCGTTGACTAGCGGGGGGGCCGGGGAGCAGTTCTTC,CSVLPPLTSGGAGEQFF
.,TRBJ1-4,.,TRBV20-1,TGCAGTGCGCGGGACGGGTATGAAAAACTGTTTTTT,CSARDGYEKLFF
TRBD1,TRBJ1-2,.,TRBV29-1,TGCAGCGTTGAAGATCAGAACAGGGGCGATGGCTACACCTTC,CSVEDQNRGDGYTF
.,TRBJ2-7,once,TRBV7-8,TGTGCCAGTCGAGAGATAGCGGTATCCTACGAGCAGTACTTC,CASREIAVSYEQYF
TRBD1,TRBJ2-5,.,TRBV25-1,TGTGCCAGCAGTGACCACGTACAGGGGAAGACCCAGTACTTC,CASSDHVQGKTQYF
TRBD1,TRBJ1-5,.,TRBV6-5,TGTGCCGCGTCAGGGGGGAGGAATCAGCCCCAGCATTTT,CAASGGRNQPQHF
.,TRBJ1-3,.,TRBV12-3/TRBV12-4,TGTGCCAGCAGTTCTCACAGGGTTGGAAACACCATATATTTT,CASSSHRVGNTIYF
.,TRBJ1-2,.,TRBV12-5,TGTGCTAGTGGCACCGGAGTTGGCTACACCTTC,CASGTGVGYTF
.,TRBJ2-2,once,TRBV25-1,TGTGCCAGCGGCGGTACGAACACCGGGGAGCTGTTTTTT,CASGGTNTGELFF
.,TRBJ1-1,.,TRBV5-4,TGTGCCAGCAGCTTCACAGACGGGCGGGGCACTGAAGCTTTCTTT,CASSFTDGRGTEAFF
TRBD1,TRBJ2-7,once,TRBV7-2,TGTGCCAGCAGCCTTCGGCAGGGGGTGGTGGAGCAGTACTTC,CASSLRQGVVEQYF
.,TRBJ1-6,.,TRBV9,TGTGCCAGCAGCGTCACAGACAGGCATAATTCACCCCTCCACTTT,CASSVTDRHNSPLHF